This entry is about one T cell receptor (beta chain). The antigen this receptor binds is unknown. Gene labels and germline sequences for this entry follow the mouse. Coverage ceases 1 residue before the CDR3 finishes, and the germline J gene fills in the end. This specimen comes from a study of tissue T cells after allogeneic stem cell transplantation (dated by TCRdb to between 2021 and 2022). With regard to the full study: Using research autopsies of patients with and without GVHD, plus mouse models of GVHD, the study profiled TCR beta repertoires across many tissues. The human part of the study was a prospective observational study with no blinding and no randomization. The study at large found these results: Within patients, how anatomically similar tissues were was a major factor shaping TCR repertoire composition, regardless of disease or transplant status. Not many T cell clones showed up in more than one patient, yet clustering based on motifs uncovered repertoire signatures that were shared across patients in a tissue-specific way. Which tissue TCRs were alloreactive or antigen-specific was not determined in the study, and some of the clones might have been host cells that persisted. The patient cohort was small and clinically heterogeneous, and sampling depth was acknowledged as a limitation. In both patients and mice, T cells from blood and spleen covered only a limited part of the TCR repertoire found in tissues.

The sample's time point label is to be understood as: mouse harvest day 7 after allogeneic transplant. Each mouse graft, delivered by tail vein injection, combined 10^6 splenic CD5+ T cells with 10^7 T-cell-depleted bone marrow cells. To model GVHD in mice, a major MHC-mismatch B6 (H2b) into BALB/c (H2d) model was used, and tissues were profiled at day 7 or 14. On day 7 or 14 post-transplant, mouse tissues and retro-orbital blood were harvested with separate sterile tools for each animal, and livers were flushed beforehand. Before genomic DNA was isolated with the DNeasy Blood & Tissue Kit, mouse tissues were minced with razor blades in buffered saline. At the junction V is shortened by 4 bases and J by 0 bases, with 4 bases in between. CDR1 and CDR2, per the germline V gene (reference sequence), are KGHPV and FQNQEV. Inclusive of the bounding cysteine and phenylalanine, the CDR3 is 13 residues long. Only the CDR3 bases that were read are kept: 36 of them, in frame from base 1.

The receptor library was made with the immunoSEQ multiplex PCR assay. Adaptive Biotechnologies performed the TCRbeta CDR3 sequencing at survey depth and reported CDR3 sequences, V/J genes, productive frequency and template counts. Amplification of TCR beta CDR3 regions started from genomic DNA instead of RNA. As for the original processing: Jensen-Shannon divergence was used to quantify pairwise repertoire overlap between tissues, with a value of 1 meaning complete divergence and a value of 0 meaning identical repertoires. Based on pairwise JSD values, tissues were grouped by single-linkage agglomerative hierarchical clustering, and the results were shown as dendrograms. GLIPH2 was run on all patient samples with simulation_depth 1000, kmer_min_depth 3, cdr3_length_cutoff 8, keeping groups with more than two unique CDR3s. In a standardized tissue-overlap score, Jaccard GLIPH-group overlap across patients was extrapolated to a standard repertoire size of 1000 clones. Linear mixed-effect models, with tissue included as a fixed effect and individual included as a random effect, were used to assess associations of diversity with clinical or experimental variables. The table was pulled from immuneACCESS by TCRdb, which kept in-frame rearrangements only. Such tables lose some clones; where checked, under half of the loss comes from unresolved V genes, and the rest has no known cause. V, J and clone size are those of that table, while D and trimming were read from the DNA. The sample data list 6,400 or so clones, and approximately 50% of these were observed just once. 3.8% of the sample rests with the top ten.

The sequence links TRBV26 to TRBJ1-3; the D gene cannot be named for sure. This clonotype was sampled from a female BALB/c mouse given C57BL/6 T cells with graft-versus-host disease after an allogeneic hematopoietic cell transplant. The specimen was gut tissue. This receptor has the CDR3 CASSRISGNTLYF. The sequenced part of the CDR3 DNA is TGTGCCAGCAGTCGAATTTCTGGAAATACGCTCTAT. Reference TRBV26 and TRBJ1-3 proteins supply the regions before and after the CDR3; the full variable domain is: NSKVIQTPRYLVKGQGQKAKMRCIPEKGHPVVFWYQQNKNNEFKFLINFQNQEVLQQIDMTEKRFSAECPSNSPCSLEIQSSEAGDSALYLCASSRISGNTLYFGEGSRLIVV.